A single sample is the source of the 8 T cell receptor beta chains below, sequenced in a study of blood T cell repertoires in COVID-19. Assay used: immunoSEQ multiplex PCR; TCRdb lists only in-frame clones, some missing. The profile shows over 200,000 clones, roughly 90% of them singletons. What was sequenced was PBMCs or T cells enriched from blood (not recorded which). Every receptor here comes from a woman aged 45-59 years in a cohort exposed to, infected with or recovered from COVID-19 (not recorded which).

The chain joins TRBV7-2 to TRBJ1-5; the D is unclear. Germline V lookup: CDR1 SGHTA, CDR2 FQGNSA. Trimming pared 5 bases from V and 6 bases from J, leaving 11 bases between. This CDR3 is 13 amino acids long. The CDR3 reads CASSRTGVQPQHF. The CDR3 DNA reads as TGTGCCAGCAGCCGCACCGGGGTTCAGCCCCAGCATTTT. The full variable domain, its missing parts supplied by reference TRBV7-2 and TRBJ1-5, is GAGVSQSPSNKVTEKGKDVELRCDPISGHTALYWYRQSLGQGLEFLIYFQGNSAPDKSGLPSDRFSAERTGGSVSTLTIQRTQQEDSAVYLCASSRTGVQPQHFGDGTRLSIL.

This chain joins TRBV10-2 and TRBJ1-2, with D possibly matching TRBD1 (6 bases). The CDR3 is 14 residues long. Trimming took off 0 bases at V and 8 bases at J, with 13 bases between the two ends. Germline-derived CDR1 and CDR2 are WSHSY and SAAADI. This chain's CDR3 is CASSESRGAWGYTF. The CDR3 nucleotides are TGCGCCAGCAGTGAGTCTCGGGGGGCCTGGGGCTACACCTTC.

The rearrangement uses TRBV5-1 and TRBJ1-3, with 7 bases lining up with TRBD1. The germline gives CDR1 SGHRS, CDR2 YFSETQ. The ends lost 4 bases at V and 3 bases at J; junction bases unmatched: 10. The CDR3 is 16 amino acids. The CDR3 spells CASSIGTVPYGNTIYF. The CDR3 nucleotides are TGCGCCAGCAGCATAGGGACAGTCCCATATGGAAACACCATATATTTT.

CDR3 region: CASKQQGGAYGYTF. Written as DNA, the CDR3 is TGTGCCAGCAAACAACAGGGGGGGGCCTATGGCTACACCTTC. J is TRBJ1-2 and V is TRBV28; 8 bases map to TRBD1. This CDR3 region has 14 residues. With V trimmed by 7 bases and J by 4 bases, 8 bases remained unmatched. Germline assignment: CDR1 MDHEN and CDR2 SYDVKM.

The sample holds a few counts of this clone. V usage is TRBV6-5 and J usage is TRBJ2-1; 7 bases are a match to TRBD2. CDR1 is MNHEY and CDR2 is SVGAGI in the germline V gene. With 6 bases clipped from V and 5 bases from J, the junction kept 7 bases outside the gene matches. The CDR3 contains 14 residues. DNA for the CDR3: TGTGCCAGCAGCAGGACTAGGAACCACAATGAGCAGTTCTTC. Its protein product is CASSRTRNHNEQFF.

This chain links TRBV28 with TRBJ2-7; the D gene is possibly TRBD1 (7 bases). From germline, CDR1 is MDHEN and CDR2 SYDVKM. V was clipped by 2 bases and J by 1 base, with 24 bases between them. The CDR3 has 19 amino acids. CDR3 region: CASSLDPGRGWRVSYEQYF. DNA of the CDR3: TGTGCCAGCAGTTTAGACCCTGGCAGGGGGTGGAGGGTATCCTACGAGCAGTACTTC.

The chain links TRBV30 to TRBJ1-4; D is unclear. Trimming took 7 bases from V and 8 from J, leaving 20 bases between them. CDR3 length: 14 amino acids. Looked up from germline, CDR1 is GTSNPN and CDR2 is SVGIG (reference sequence). This chain's CDR3 is CALAGGPLGEKLFF. The CDR3 coding sequence is TGTGCCTTGGCGGGAGGACCCCTCGGGGAAAAACTGTTTTTT. Looking up the rest from reference TRBV30 and TRBJ1-4 gives the full variable domain: SQTIHQWPATLVQPVGSPLSLECTVEGTSNPNLYWYRQAAGRGLQLLFYSVGIGQISSEVPQNLSASRPQDRQFILSSKKLLLSDSGFYLCALAGGPLGEKLFFGSGTQLSVL.

The chain employs TRBV5-6 and TRBJ1-5, with D tentatively TRBD1 (6 bases). CDR3 length: 14 amino acids. From germline, CDR1 is SGHDT and CDR2 YYEEEE. V was cut by 0 bases and J by 5 bases, with 9 bases left in between. For the CDR3, the DNA is TGTGCCAGCAGCTTGGGACAGGTCGATCAGCCCCAGCATTTT. Encoded protein: CASSLGQVDQPQHF.